This TCR beta chain was obtained from a study of CD8 T cells in ankylosing spondylitis. Worth noting for this clonotype: No antigen is known for it.

Quantitative 5'-RACE with molecular barcodes produced the TCR beta libraries. Each CDR3 protein gets one entry after TCRdb re-called the 5' RACE reads with MiXCR. In the table there are about 360,000 distinct CDR3 sequences, 14% to 15% of which are singletons. Looked up from germline, CDR1 is MNHEY and CDR2 is SMNVEV (reference sequence). J lost 4 bases, V lost 7 bases, and 3 bases had no gene match. The CDR3 runs to 14 residues. General observations from the study: Clones that were linked to disease were CD8+ and were relatively rare in peripheral blood. Ankylosing spondylitis blood seemed to carry a telltale TCR beta motif made of about 8 highly homologous variants.

The V call is TRBV27, the J call TRBJ2-1, with 11 positions matching TRBD2. Sequencing was done on a sample of blood, either unsorted or a sorted T cell fraction (not recorded which). The clonotype originates from a male donor with ankylosing spondylitis or in good health (not recorded which). As DNA, the CDR3 is TGTGCCAGCATTCCTAGCGGGAGGTACAATGAGCAGTTCTTC. This codes for CASIPSGRYNEQFF.